This paragraph reports one TCR beta chain. No antigen is known for it. These data belong to a study of tumor-infiltrating lymphocytes in localized non-small cell lung cancer. Study overall: Patients included smokers and never-smokers with various histologies, some sampled after neoadjuvant chemotherapy. The study's findings and limits: Available tissue quantity limited TCR sequencing to a patient subset. Different pieces of the same tissue went to different assays, confounding technical variation with intratumor heterogeneity. Immunotypes IM1 and IM2 had similar TCR-derived T-cell fractions.

The table came from immunoSEQ multiplex PCR; TCRdb's copy has only in-frame clones and leaves some out. The sample includes around 17,000 clones, approximately 80% of them seen just once. Sequenced input: lung tumor tissue. The sequence came from a human donor with non-small cell lung cancer.

CDR3 nucleotide sequence: TGTGCCAGCAGCGGTACCGTGCAGGGTGAGACCCAGTACTTC. Amino acids: CASSGTVQGETQYF. V and J are TRBV9 and TRBJ2-5, with D maybe TRBD1 (5 bases). Trimming took 3 bases from V and 5 from J, leaving 14 bases between them. There are 14 residues in the CDR3. Germline V CDR1 and CDR2: SGDLS, YYNGEE. Full variable domain (missing parts from reference TRBV9 and TRBJ2-5): DSGVTQTPKHLITATGQRVTLRCSPRSGDLSVYWYQQSLDQGLQFLIQYYNGEERAKGNILERFSAQQFPDLHSELNLSSLELGDSALYFCASSGTVQGETQYFGPGTRLLVL.